A selection of T cell receptor beta chains follows, all from one sample in a study of shared clonotypes between healthy human individuals. Sequencing used immunoSEQ multiplex PCR; TCRdb keeps in-frame clones, though not all of them. The data hold approximately 500,000 clones, with about 84% observed a single time. The sample taken for sequencing was PBMCs. The source is a woman aged 40-49 years in good health. Some clones in this sample may be carry-over from other donors' samples. Both conserved end residues are part of each CDR3. D genes are given only for firm matches. Clone size appears in some rows only: once, few, many, or a class for an expanded clone.

D gene	V gene	J gene	clone size	CDR3 DNA	CDR3 protein
NA	TRBV7-9	TRBJ2-3	NA	TGTGCCAGCAGTTTTAGGTATGCCGGGACTCTCGGCACAGATACGCAGTATTTT	CASSFRYAGTLGTDTQYF
NA	TRBV5-6	TRBJ2-2	once	TGTGCCAGCAGCTTGCGTTTAGGGATCATCACCGGGGAGCTGTTTTTT	CASSLRLGIITGELFF
NA	TRBV6-5	TRBJ1-3	NA	TGTGCCAGCAGAGGGACCAGGGACTCTGGAAACACCATATATTTT	CASRGTRDSGNTIYF
NA	TRBV2	TRBJ2-3	NA	TGTGCCAGCAGCCGGGAGTCGGGCACAGATACGCAGTATTTT	CASSRESGTDTQYF
NA	TRBV4-3	TRBJ1-2	many	TGCGCCAGCAGCCAAGATTGGGGGGTTGGCTACACCTTC	CASSQDWGVGYTF
TRBD1	TRBV18	TRBJ2-4	NA	TGTGCCAGCTCACTTGGACAGGGAACAAACATTCAGTACTTC	CASSLGQGTNIQYF
TRBD1	TRBV28	TRBJ1-2	NA	TGTGCCAGCAACGCAGGGGGGAGCTATGGCTACACCTTC	CASNAGGSYGYTF
TRBD2	TRBV18	TRBJ2-2	NA	TGTGCCAGCTCACCACGGGAGGGAACCGGGGAGCTGTTTTTT	CASSPREGTGELFF
NA	TRBV28	TRBJ1-1	NA	TGTGCCAGCAGTTTGCCAGGGTTCGCTGAAGCTTTCTTT	CASSLPGFAEAFF
TRBD2	TRBV28	TRBJ2-2	NA	TGTGCCAGCGAGGTGGACGGGACTAGCGGGAGGGCCACCGGGGAGCTGTTTTTT	CASEVDGTSGRATGELFF
TRBD1	TRBV27	TRBJ1-2	NA	TGTGCCAGCAGTTCCAACCAGGACAGGCTCACACCCAACTATGGCTACACCTTC	CASSSNQDRLTPNYGYTF
TRBD2	TRBV5-1	TRBJ2-1	NA	TGCGCCAGCAGCTTGAGTAGCGGGACGTCATTTGAGCAGTTCTTC	CASSLSSGTSFEQFF
TRBD2	TRBV19	TRBJ2-1	NA	TGTGCCAGTAGTATGAACAGCGGGAGCTCCTACAATGAGCAGTTCTTC	CASSMNSGSSYNEQFF
TRBD1	TRBV27	TRBJ2-7	NA	TGTGCCAGCAGTGGAGCTGGGACAGCCTACGAGCAGTACTTC	CASSGAGTAYEQYF
NA	TRBV28	TRBJ2-5	NA	TGTGCCAGCAGAACAGGCTTCTCAGAGACCCAGTACTTC	CASRTGFSETQYF
NA	TRBV30	TRBJ2-7	NA	TGTGCCTGGACGGCCCAAAACTACGAGCAGTACTTC	CAWTAQNYEQYF
TRBD2	TRBV7-2	TRBJ2-2	NA	TGTGCCAGCAGCCGGGGACTAGCGGGGACCGGGGAGCTGTTTTTT	CASSRGLAGTGELFF
NA	TRBV4-1	TRBJ2-6	NA	TGCGCCAGCAGCCAAGGGACTCAACGTAGCTCTGGGGCCAACGTCCTGACTTTC	CASSQGTQRSSGANVLTF
NA	TRBV6-5	TRBJ2-5	NA	TGTGCCATCAGTGTTAGAGAACAAGAGACCCAGTACTTC	CAISVREQETQYF
TRBD1	TRBV15	TRBJ2-3	NA	TGTGCCACCAGCAGTACCGACAGGGTTAAAGGCCCAGATACGCAGTATTTT	CATSSTDRVKGPDTQYF
TRBD2	TRBV18	TRBJ2-5	NA	TGTGCCAGCTCACCACCGCTAGCGGCAGGCCAAGAGACCCAGTACTTC	CASSPPLAAGQETQYF
TRBD2	TRBV27	TRBJ2-1	NA	TGTGCCAGCAGTACGGGACTAGCGGGAGGCCCAAACTACAATGAGCAGTTCTTC	CASSTGLAGGPNYNEQFF
TRBD1	TRBV6-1	TRBJ1-2	NA	TGTGCCAGCAGGGAAGGAAACAGGGGAGGAGGTTATGGCTACACCTTC	CASREGNRGGGYGYTF
TRBD1	TRBV5-6	TRBJ2-7	many	TGTGCCAGCAGCTTGGTGGGACAGACGTCGGACGAGCAGTACTTC	CASSLVGQTSDEQYF
TRBD2	TRBV7-8	TRBJ2-7	once	TGTGCCAGCAGCCCACTAGAAGCGGGAGAGGGCGAGCAGTACTTC	CASSPLEAGEGEQYF
TRBD1	TRBV15	TRBJ1-1	NA	TGTGCCACCAGCAGAGGGGACAGGGGAGCTGAAGCTTTCTTT	CATSRGDRGAEAFF
NA	TRBV5-1	TRBJ2-1	NA	TGCGCCAGCAGCTTACGGGACATTCGACTTAATGAGCAGTTCTTC	CASSLRDIRLNEQFF
NA	TRBV30	TRBJ1-5	NA	TGTGCCTGGAGGGACGGGGGCAATCAGCCCCAGCATTTT	CAWRDGGNQPQHF
TRBD1	TRBV9	TRBJ2-2	many	TGTGCCAGCAGCCCAAGGACAGGGGCCACCGGGGAGCTGTTTTTT	CASSPRTGATGELFF
NA	TRBV30	TRBJ2-5	NA	TGTGCCTGTCCGGACGCCGGGGAGACCCAGTACTTC	CACPDAGETQYF
TRBD1	TRBV18	TRBJ2-7	once	TGTGCCAGCTCACCTCAGACAGGGGAGAACGAGCAGTACTTC	CASSPQTGENEQYF
TRBD2	TRBV27	TRBJ2-3	NA	TGTGCCAGCAGTTTATCGATAGTAGCGGGAGGGCTCGGGGATACGCAGTATTTT	CASSLSIVAGGLGDTQYF
NA	TRBV21-1	TRBJ1-5	few	TGTGCCAGTCAAGGAAGGCAGTTTTTAAGGGGCAATCAGCCCCAGCATTTT	CASQGRQFLRGNQPQHF
TRBD2	TRBV27	TRBJ2-7	many	TGTGCCAGCAGCACTTACACGGGACTAGCGATGAACGAGCAGTACTTC	CASSTYTGLAMNEQYF
NA	TRBV27	TRBJ2-3	NA	TGTGCCAGCTCCGATCTATTTGGCACAGATACGCAGTATTTT	CASSDLFGTDTQYF
NA	TRBV7-9	TRBJ2-5	NA	TGTGCCAGCAGCCCAGACAGTCAAGAGACCCAGTACTTC	CASSPDSQETQYF
TRBD1	TRBV30	TRBJ1-3	NA	TGTGCCTGGAGTACAGGGGGGTCTGGAAACACCATATATTTT	CAWSTGGSGNTIYF
NA	TRBV18	TRBJ2-5	NA	TGTGCCAGCTCACCTAACCAAGAGACCCAGTACTTC	CASSPNQETQYF
NA	TRBV19	TRBJ1-1	NA	TGTGCCAGTAGTATCCCAGGGATGAGCACTGAAGCTTTCTTT	CASSIPGMSTEAFF
TRBD2	TRBV5-1	TRBJ2-1	NA	TGCGCCAGCAGCCCGACCGGGACTAGCGGGGGCAATGAGCAGTTCTTC	CASSPTGTSGGNEQFF
NA	TRBV7-8	TRBJ2-7	NA	TGTGCCAGCAGCCCACGCCGGGATCTGAACGAGCAGTACTTC	CASSPRRDLNEQYF
NA	TRBV28	TRBJ1-5	NA	TGTGCCTTTCTAGGGGCGCCCATTACCCGTTACGATTATAGCAATCAGCCCCAGCATTTT	CAFLGAPITRYDYSNQPQHF
NA	TRBV6-5	TRBJ2-1	NA	TGTGCCAGCAGTCCTCTGGGCCAGGGGAACAATGAGCAGTTCTTC	CASSPLGQGNNEQFF
NA	TRBV7-8	TRBJ2-7	once	TGTGCCAGCAGCTTAGGGCAGACAGGTTTCGAGCAGTACTTC	CASSLGQTGFEQYF
NA	TRBV2	TRBJ1-2	many	TGTGCCAGCAGTCGGGACACCAACTATGGCTACACCTTC	CASSRDTNYGYTF
TRBD1	TRBV10-2	TRBJ2-1	NA	TGCGCCAGCAGTTCCTGGACAGGGAGCAATGAGCAGTTCTTC	CASSSWTGSNEQFF
NA	TRBV9	TRBJ2-6	many	TGTGCCAGCAGCGTAGGTCACAATCCCTCTGGGGCCAACGTCCTGACTTTC	CASSVGHNPSGANVLTF
TRBD1	TRBV9	TRBJ2-7	once	TGTGCCAGCAGCCTAGGGGGCGGGCACCATCCCGAGCAGTACTTC	CASSLGGGHHPEQYF
NA	TRBV7-2	TRBJ2-1	NA	TGTGCCAGCAGCTTAGGAGCAGGGGCGGTGGGTGAGCAGTTCTTC	CASSLGAGAVGEQFF
TRBD1	TRBV5-1	TRBJ1-2	NA	TGCGCCAGCAGCCCGACAGGGTCTAACTATGGCTACACCTTC	CASSPTGSNYGYTF
NA	TRBV7-9	TRBJ2-7	once	TGTGCCATAGTACGAGGCTCAGGGATTTTGTACGAGCAGTACTTC	CAIVRGSGILYEQYF